This TCR beta chain was identified in a study of blood T cell repertoires in COVID-19. Study at large: Collection of acute and convalescent COVID-19 samples took place in the United States, Italy and Spain. T cells, B-cell-depleted T cells, or PBMCs supplied cDNA or gDNA.

Germline V gene data show CDR1 as LNHDA and CDR2 as SQIVND (reference sequence). J lost 2 bases, V lost 6 bases, and 7 bases had no gene match. The CDR3 is 16 residues long. How the authors handled the data: Nucleated cell number was recorded as an estimate derived from reference gene primer amplification. Using immunoSEQ multiplex PCR, the repertoire was profiled, and TCRdb retains in-frame clones only, with some absent. The DNA was the basis for D and trimming; V, J and clone size are from that table. The sample carries fewer than 90,000 clones, roughly 88% recorded once. The sequencing sample was made of peripheral blood. This rearrangement joins TRBV19 to TRBJ1-5; TRBD1 matches at 10 bases. The TCR sequence derives from a man aged 30 to 45 with acute or convalescent COVID-19. The CDR3 DNA reads as TGTGCCAGTAGGACGACAGGGGGCCTGGGCAATCAGCCCCAGCATTTT. This translates into CASRTTGGLGNQPQHF.